This T cell receptor (beta chain) was recovered during a study of shared clonotypes between healthy human individuals (TCRdb year 2020). Study-level background: The cohort included three men and a couple of women between 18 and 49 years of age. For each donor, CD4 naive and CD4 memory were each given three plates, CD8 naive was given two plates, and CD8 memory was given one plate. To estimate repertoire size and how much clonotype sharing occurs between individuals, the study deeply sequenced the blood TCR repertoires of about five healthy adults. To increase sequencing depth and limit assay-specific biases, different laboratories used diverse techniques to prepare libraries and sequence TCR repertoires. Between about 0.94 and 8.9 billion PBMCs per donor were obtained by leukapheresis. What the study reported, not specific to this receptor: Even with the large sequencing depth, rarefaction of the sorted-subset datasets indicated that sequencing was incomplete. Sampling was restricted to blood, and TCR repertoires in tissues likely differ from the TCR repertoires found in blood. Based on pairwise subsampling, the degree of clonotype sharing among donors was expected to be affected by sequencing depth. When four donors were compared, the shared fraction of clonotypes was 5% to 6.5% for naive CD4, around 4% for naive CD8, 2% to 2.5% for memory CD4, and approximately 0.4% for memory CD8. The small number of donors limited the genetic and exposure-history diversity represented. Higher generation probabilities were observed for clonotypes shared by all four sorted-subset donors than for non-shared clonotypes. Naive subsets generally had larger estimated clonotype richness than memory subsets.

CD8 naive samples were CD45RO-negative cells positively selected for CCR7, giving a CD45RA+CCR7+ population that excluded TemRA cells. The donors were healthy, HIV-negative adults with no recently reported acute infections or vaccinations. Every donor was a Caucasian adult living in Nashville, Tennessee, USA. Blood was collected by leukapheresis, and PBMCs were isolated by Ficoll-Histopaque density gradient centrifugation and then cryopreserved in liquid nitrogen vapor phase. Analytical flow cytometry was used to check the purity and quantity of each magnetically sorted T cell population. Genomic DNA was isolated from every sorted fraction and measured by UV absorbance on a Nanodrop 2000c. CDR1 and CDR2 are drawn from the germline V gene: SGHDN, FVKESK. V drops 3 bases and J drops 4 bases, leaving 12 bases in between. The CDR3, from cysteine to phenylalanine, totals 14 residues. The CDR3 DNA has 42 bases and is translated from base 1.

This clone showed up just once. Its antigen remains unidentified. The record has no base qualities; no much larger clone is one base away. TCR CDR3 regions were amplified from genomic DNA by multiplex PCR using the deep immunoSEQ assay. For each cell subset, the extracted genomic DNA was distributed evenly across all wells of several immunoSEQ 96-well plates, and each plate served as one replicate. For sorted subsets, each replicate PCR was loaded with 200 to 250 ng genomic DNA, equivalent to some 27,000 T cell genomes. Purified libraries were measured with a Qubit 3.0 fluorometer, size-checked on a Bioanalyzer 2100, and measured again with the KAPA Library Quantification kit. Every immunoSEQ 96-well plate was sequenced on a dedicated single-read 150-cycle Illumina NextSeq 550 flow cell. From the authors' description of their analysis: The immunoSEQ output contained only junctional sequences without quality scores, so filtering could not match that applied to full-length reads. To assign V/J genes and CDR3, sequences were annotated against IMGT germline references using PyIR, a Python wrapper for IgBLAST v1.9. Reads with weak V/J assignments (E-value above 1e-6), missing CDR3, stop codons, out-of-frame junctions, or ambiguous translated residues were removed. V3J clonotypes were defined as sequences sharing the same inferred V gene, J gene, and CDR3 amino acid sequence. Percentage overlap between repertoires was computed as shared unique clonotypes divided by the size of the smaller repertoire. RTK rarefaction, the Chao1 estimator, and Recon v2.1 estimates of unobserved clonotypes were used to assess repertoire richness. Generation probabilities for all TCRbeta clonotypes obtained by the gDNA method from a few donors were computed using OLGA. Sourced from immuneACCESS, this table was stored by TCRdb with only in-frame sequences that have V and J called. A share of the clones is absent; for the studies checked, an unresolved V gene accounts for under half, and the remainder has no known explanation. V and J calls and clone size follow that table, whereas D and trimming were derived from the DNA. The sample table records around 1.9 million clones; 85% to 95% of these occur just once. 1.5% to 2% of the sample comes from the top ten.

The V and J genes are TRBV14 and TRBJ2-5; the best D guess is TRBD2, with 5 bases matching. The source of this sequence is a man aged 18 to 29 in good health. Some clones in this sample may be carry-over from other donors' samples. Input material: naive CD8+ T cells from PBMCs. This specimen's cell subset or site label, interpreted: CD45RA+CCR7+. The DNA reads as follows: TGTGCCAGCAGCCAGAGGGCAGTCCGAGAGACCCAGTACTTC. This sequence encodes CASSQRAVRETQYF.